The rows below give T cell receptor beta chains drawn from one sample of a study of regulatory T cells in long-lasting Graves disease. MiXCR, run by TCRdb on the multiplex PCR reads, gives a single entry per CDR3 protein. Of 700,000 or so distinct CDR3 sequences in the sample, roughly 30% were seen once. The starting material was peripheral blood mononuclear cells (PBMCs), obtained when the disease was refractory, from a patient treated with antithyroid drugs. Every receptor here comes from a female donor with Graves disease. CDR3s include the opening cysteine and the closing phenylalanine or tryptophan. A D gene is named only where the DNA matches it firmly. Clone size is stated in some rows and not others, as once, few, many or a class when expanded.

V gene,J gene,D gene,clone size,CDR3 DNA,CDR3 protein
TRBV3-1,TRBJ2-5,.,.,TGTGCCAGCAGCCATCGGACTCAAGTGGGCCAAGAGACCCAGTACTTC,CASSHRTQVGQETQYF
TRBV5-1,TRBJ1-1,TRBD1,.,TGCGCCAGCAGCTGGGGGACAGGGCGGACTGAAGCTTTCTTT,CASSWGTGRTEAFF
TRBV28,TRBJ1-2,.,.,TGTGCCAGCAGTCCGGCCCGGGGCTACACCTTC,CASSPARGYTF
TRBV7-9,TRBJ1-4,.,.,TGTGCCAGCAGTTCTGGACAGTATAATGAAAAACTGTTTTTT,CASSSGQYNEKLFF
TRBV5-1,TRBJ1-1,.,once,TGCGCCAGCAGCTTGGATGTGGATTTGAACACTGAAGCTTTCTTT,CASSLDVDLNTEAFF
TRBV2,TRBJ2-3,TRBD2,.,TGTGCCAGCAGCCGGACTAGCAGCACAGATACGCAGTATTTT,CASSRTSSTDTQYF
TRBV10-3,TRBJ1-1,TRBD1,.,TGTGCCATCAGTGGCACGCTTCAGGGGGCAGGAGGATACACTGAAGCTTTCTTT,CAISGTLQGAGGYTEAFF
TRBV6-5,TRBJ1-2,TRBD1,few,TGTGCCAGCAGTTACTTCTCCCCCAGGGGGATTAACTATGGCTACACCTTC,CASSYFSPRGINYGYTF
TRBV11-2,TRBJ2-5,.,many,TGTGCCAGCAGTGACGGGACCTCCCGGCTCCAAGAGACCCAGTACTTC,CASSDGTSRLQETQYF
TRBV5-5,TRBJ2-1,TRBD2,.,TGTGCCAGCAGCTTGGCCTCCCCGATTCTAGCGGGAGTAAGGGAGCAGTTCTTC,CASSLASPILAGVREQFF
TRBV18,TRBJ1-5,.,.,TGTGCCAGCTCACCATCTGAGGGGCAGCCCCAGCATTTT,CASSPSEGQPQHF
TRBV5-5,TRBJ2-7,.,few,TGTGCCAGCAGCCCCGCCTTTGACCGGGAGCAGTACTTC,CASSPAFDREQYF
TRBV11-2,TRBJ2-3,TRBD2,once,TGTGCCAGCAGCTTAAGCGGGAGGGCAGATACGCAGTATTTT,CASSLSGRADTQYF
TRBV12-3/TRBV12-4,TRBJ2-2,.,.,TGTGCCAGCAGCCGTAGCGGAGTAAGGACCGGGGAGCTGTTTTTT,CASSRSGVRTGELFF
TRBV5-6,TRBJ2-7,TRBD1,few,TGTGCCAGCAGCTGGACAGGGTACGAGCAGTACTTC,CASSWTGYEQYF
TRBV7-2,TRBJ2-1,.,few,TGTGCCAGCAGCGATTACAATGAGCAGTTCTTC,CASSDYNEQFF
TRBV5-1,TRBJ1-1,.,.,TGCGCCAGCAGCCCGGCGGCAGGGTACGACACTGAAGCTTTCTTT,CASSPAAGYDTEAFF
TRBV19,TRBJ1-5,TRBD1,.,TGTGCCAGTACATCCCCGGGACAGGGTTATAGCAATCAGCCCCAGCATTTT,CASTSPGQGYSNQPQHF
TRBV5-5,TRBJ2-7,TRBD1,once,TGTGCCAGCAGCTTTACATGGACAGGCTACGAGCAGTACTTC,CASSFTWTGYEQYF
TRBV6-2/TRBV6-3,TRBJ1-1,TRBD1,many,TGTGCCAGCAGTACCCCTCGACAGGGTCGTGGCACTTTCTTT,CASSTPRQGRGTFF
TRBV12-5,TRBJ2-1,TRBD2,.,TGTGCTAGGAAAGCGGGAGTGTGGAGTTCCTACAATGAGCAGTTCTTC,CARKAGVWSSYNEQFF
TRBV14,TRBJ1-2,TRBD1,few,TGTGCCAGCAGCCATCAGGGGGACTATGGCTACACCTTC,CASSHQGDYGYTF